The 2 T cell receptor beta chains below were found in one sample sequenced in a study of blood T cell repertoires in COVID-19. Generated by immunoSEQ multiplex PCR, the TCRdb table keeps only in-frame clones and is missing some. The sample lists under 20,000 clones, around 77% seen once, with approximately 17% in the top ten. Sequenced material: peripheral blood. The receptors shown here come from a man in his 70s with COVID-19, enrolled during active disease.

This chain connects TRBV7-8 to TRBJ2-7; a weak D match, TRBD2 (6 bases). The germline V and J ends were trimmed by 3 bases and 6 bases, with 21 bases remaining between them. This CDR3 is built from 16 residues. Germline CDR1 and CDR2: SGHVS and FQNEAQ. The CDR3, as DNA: TGTGCCAGCAGCTTCTCCCCGCGCGGGGAGTTGGGCGAGCAGTACTTC. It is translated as CASSFSPRGELGEQYF.

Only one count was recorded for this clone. The CDR3 nucleotides read TGCAGCGTGGCGGCTACAGGGAACACCATATATTTT. This translates into CSVAATGNTIYF. This chain joins TRBV29-1 and TRBJ1-3; a possible D gene is TRBD1 (6 bases). The CDR3 has 12 residues. Trimming left V 6 bases short and J 7 bases short, with 13 bases between. CDR1 is SQVTM, CDR2 ANQGSEA, per germline.